This TCR beta chain was profiled in a study of blood T cell repertoires in COVID-19. The wider study: PBMCs, B-cell-depleted T cells, or T cells provided the cDNA or gDNA that made up the material.

About this clone itself: A junction end diverges from the germline sequence, so it may reflect a read error.

Clones were read by immunoSEQ multiplex PCR, and TCRdb kept only the in-frame ones, dropping some. The sample holds about 150,000 clones, roughly 88% seen once. CDR1 LNHDA and CDR2 SQIVND come from the germline V gene (reference sequence). CDR3 length: 11 residues. V is TRBV19 and J is TRBJ2-1; perhaps TRBD1 as D (6 bases). The TCR originated in a woman under 40 with acute COVID-19. Sequenced input: PBMCs or T cells enriched from blood (not recorded which). The CDR3 loop is CASSIGQGYLF. Written as DNA, the CDR3 is TGTGCCAGTAGTATTGGCCAGGGGTATCTCTTC.